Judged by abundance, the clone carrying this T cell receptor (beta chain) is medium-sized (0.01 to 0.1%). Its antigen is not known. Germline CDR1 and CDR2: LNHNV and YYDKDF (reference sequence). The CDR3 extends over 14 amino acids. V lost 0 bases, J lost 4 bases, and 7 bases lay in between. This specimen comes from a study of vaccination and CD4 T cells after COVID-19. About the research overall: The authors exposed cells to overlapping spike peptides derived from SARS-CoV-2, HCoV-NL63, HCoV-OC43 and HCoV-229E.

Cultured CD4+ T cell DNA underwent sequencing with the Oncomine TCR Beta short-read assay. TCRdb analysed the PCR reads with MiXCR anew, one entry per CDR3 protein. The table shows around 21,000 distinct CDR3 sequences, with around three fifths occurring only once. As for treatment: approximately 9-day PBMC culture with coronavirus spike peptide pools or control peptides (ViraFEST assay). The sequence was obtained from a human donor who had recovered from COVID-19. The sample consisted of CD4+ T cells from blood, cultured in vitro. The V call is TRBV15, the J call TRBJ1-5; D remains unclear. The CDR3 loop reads CATSRDPENQPQHF. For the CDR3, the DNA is TGTGCCACCAGCAGAGATCCCGAGAATCAGCCCCAGCATTTT.